The sequence of this T cell receptor (gamma chain) was determined in a study of gammadelta T cells in human blood (dated by TCRdb to 2020 to 2022). V loses 13 bases at its end and J loses 8 bases; junction bases beyond the gene matches: 11. The CDR3 runs 12 residues from the cysteine to the phenylalanine. Of the read, only the CDR3 DNA is kept; its 36 bases are in frame from base 1. The library was generated by RT-PCR. Sequencing relied on an Illumina MiSeq. Via CATT, TCRdb reprocessed the public reads, and rows with identical DNA were then joined. The sample table holds 450 or so gamma-chain clones, of which approximately 7% were seen once. The ten largest clones capture roughly a sixth of the sample. Paper-wide results and their limitations: The study reported that microbial exposure appeared to drive polyclonal expansion of innate gamma-delta T cells immediately after birth.

By share, this clone ranks as large (0.1 to 1%). The antigen it recognizes is unknown. The record has no base qualities; no much larger clone is one base away. This clonotype originated in a human fetus. The specimen sequenced was non-Vgamma9Vdelta2 gamma-delta T cells from fetal blood. The chain joins TRGV10 to TRGJP2. TRGV10 is assigned to the ORF class and has an uncertain function. The DNA sequence is TGTGCTGGGCTGAAAGGAGATTGGATCAAGACGTTT. Translated, it gives CAGLKGDWIKTF.